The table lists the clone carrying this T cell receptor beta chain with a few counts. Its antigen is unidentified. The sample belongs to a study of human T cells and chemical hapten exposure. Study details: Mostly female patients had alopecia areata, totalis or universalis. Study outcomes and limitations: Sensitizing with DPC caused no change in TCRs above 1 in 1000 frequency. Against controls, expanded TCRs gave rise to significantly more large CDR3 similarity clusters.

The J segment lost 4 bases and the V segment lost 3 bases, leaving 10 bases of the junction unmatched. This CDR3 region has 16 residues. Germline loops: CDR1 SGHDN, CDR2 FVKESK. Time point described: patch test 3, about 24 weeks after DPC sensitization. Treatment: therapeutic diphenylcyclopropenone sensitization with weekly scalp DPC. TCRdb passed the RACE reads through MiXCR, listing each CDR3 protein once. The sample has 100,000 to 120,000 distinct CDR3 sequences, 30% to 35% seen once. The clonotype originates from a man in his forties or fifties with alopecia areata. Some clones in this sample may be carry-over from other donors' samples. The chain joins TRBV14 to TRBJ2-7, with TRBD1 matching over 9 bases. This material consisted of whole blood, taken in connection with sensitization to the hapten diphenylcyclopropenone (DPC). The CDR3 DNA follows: TGTGCCAGCAGCCAGAGCCTGGGACAGGGAGGGTACGAGCAGTACTTC. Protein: CASSQSLGQGGYEQYF.